What follows is one T cell receptor beta chain and its context. Per the authors' pipeline: Nucleated cell counts were estimated from reference gene primer amplification. Repertoires were generated with immunoSEQ multiplex PCR, while TCRdb's copy carries only in-frame clones and drops some. The V and J calls and clone size come from that table; D and trimming were worked out from the DNA. Here the sample spans over 40,000 clones, 86% being singletons. Germline CDR1 is MGHDK and CDR2 is SYGVNS. The CDR3 loop spans 16 amino acids. V trimming: 3 bases; J trimming: 3 bases; junction bases outside the gene matches: 8. The sample originates from a study of blood T cell repertoires in COVID-19. In the study overall: From the United States, Italy and Spain came samples of acute and convalescent COVID-19. PBMCs, B-cell-depleted T cells, or T cells were the source of the cDNA or gDNA that made up the material.

Sequencing was done on a sample of peripheral blood. This rearrangement joins TRBV25-1 to TRBJ1-1; TRBD1 matches 9 bases. The clonotype comes from a man of 80 years or more with acute or convalescent COVID-19. The CDR3 coding sequence is TGTGCCAGCAGTGATTTACAGGGGGCGAGTTACACTGAAGCTTTCTTT. Translating gives CASSDLQGASYTEAFF.